This TCR beta chain was sequenced for a study of T-cell memory formation after mild COVID-19. Constant-segment-primed 5'RACE gave TCR alpha and TCR beta cDNA libraries with sample barcodes and UMIs. TCRdb reprocessed the 5' RACE reads with MiXCR, giving one entry per CDR3 protein. This sample has approximately 580,000 distinct CDR3 sequences, with about a fifth found just once. Notes on the study in general: Cross-reactive memory appears to have joined, as suggested by some responding clones showing up in pre-infection memory.

This clonotype was detected a few times. Antigen unknown. V shed 3 bases and J shed 6 bases, with 19 bases lying between them. CDR1 is LGHNA, CDR2 YNFKEQ, per germline. This CDR3 is 16 amino acids long. The V and J genes are TRBV4-2 and TRBJ2-3, with a possible D match to TRBD2 (6 bases). The sample comprised PBMCs or a T cell subset sorted from them (not recorded which). The TCR sequence derives from an adult woman who had mild COVID-19 (a few samples of this study predate the infection). Cell type and time point are not known. Written as DNA, the CDR3 is TGTGCCAGCAGCCAGCGGGACTCCCAAACGAGGGATACGCAGTATTTT. Translated, it gives CASSQRDSQTRDTQYF.